This TCR beta chain was recorded in a study of cytomegalovirus exposure and HLA in healthy donors. Germline values: CDR1 SGDLS, CDR2 YYNGEE. The CDR3 has 15 amino acids. The trim removed 4 bases at V and 7 bases at J, leaving 7 bases unmatched. This clone appeared once. The PCR contained 60 Vbeta and 13 Jbeta primers. Sequenced by immunoSEQ multiplex PCR; TCRdb stores in-frame clones only, minus some. This table has about 180,000 clones, 76% appearing once. Sequencing was performed on PBMCs. This clonotype was obtained from a man aged 18 to 29 in good health and CMV-seronegative. The genes are TRBV9 and TRBJ1-6, with TRBD1 matching 8 bases. CDR3 residues: CASSTAGQANSPLHF. The CDR3 nucleotides are TGTGCCAGCAGCACCGCGGGACAGGCGAATTCACCCCTCCACTTT.